This T cell receptor (beta chain) was profiled in a study of T cell repertoires in cytomegalovirus infection. Across the study: CMV epitopes used comprised recently identified HLA-C-restricted ones and well-studied HLA-B-restricted ones. Both a matching HLA type and CMV infection were indicated by public TCR beta signatures.

TCRdb analysed the reads with MiXCR anew, one entry per CDR3 protein. The sample comprises hundreds of thousands of distinct CDR3 sequences, approximately 29% of which are singletons, and 9.5% to 15% rests with the top ten. In regard to this clonotype: The antigen is undetermined.

With 6 bases clipped from V and 8 bases from J, the junction kept 8 bases outside the gene matches. Per the germline V gene, CDR1 is LGHNT and CDR2 is FRNRAP. CDR3 length equals 15 residues. Whole-study results and caveats: HLA-C-restricted, CMV-specific TCR beta clonotypes were dominant ex vivo. Identification of carriers of CMV plus the relevant HLA was achieved through cumulative public TCR beta family frequency.

The TCR was taken from a human donor in good health (CMV status not recorded). Some clones in this sample may be carry-over from other donors' samples. The chain is built from TRBV12-5 and TRBJ2-1; 12 bases agree with TRBD2. The starting material was cultured CD8+ T cells from PBMCs, obtained from culture after CMV antigen stimulation. CDR3 protein: CASGYLAGGPHEQFF. CDR3 bases: TGTGCTAGTGGCTACCTAGCGGGGGGGCCCCATGAGCAGTTCTTC.